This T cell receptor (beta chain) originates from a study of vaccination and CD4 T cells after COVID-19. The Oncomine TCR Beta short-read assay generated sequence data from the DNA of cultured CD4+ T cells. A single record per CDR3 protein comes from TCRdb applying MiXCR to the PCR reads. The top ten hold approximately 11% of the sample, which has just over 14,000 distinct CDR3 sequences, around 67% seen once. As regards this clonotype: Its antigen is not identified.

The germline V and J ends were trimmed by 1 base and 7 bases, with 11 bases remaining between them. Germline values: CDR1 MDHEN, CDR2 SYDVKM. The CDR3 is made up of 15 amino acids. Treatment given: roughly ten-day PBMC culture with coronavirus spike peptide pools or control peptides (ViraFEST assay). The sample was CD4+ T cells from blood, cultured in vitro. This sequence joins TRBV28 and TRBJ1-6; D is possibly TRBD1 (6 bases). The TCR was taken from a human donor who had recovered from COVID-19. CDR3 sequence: CASSLYRTENSPLHF. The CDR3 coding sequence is TGTGCCAGCAGTTTATATCGGACAGAGAATTCACCCCTCCACTTT.